These 5 T cell receptor beta chains came from one sample sequenced in a study of T cell responses to AZD1222 COVID-19 vaccine. Assay: immunoSEQ multiplex PCR; the TCRdb copy retains only in-frame clones and omits some. The sample contains roughly 120,000 clones, 70% to 90% of which appear only once. The material sequenced was peripheral blood, taken on day 0 of AZD1222 vaccination. These receptors all stem from an adult in good health.

J is TRBJ2-1 and V is TRBV3-1 (or the pseudogene TRBV3-2); 10 bases agree with TRBD2. Germline loops: CDR1 LGHDT, CDR2 YNNKEL (reference sequence). This CDR3 region has 17 residues. Trimming took 0 bases from V and 6 from J; bases not matched to a gene: 8. CDR3 coding DNA: TGTGCCAGCAGCCAAGACGTAAGGACTAGCGGACTCAATGAGCAGTTCTTC. Residues: CASSQDVRTSGLNEQFF.

V gene TRBV25-1 combines with J gene TRBJ2-1; 14 nucleotides match TRBD2. The CDR3 has 18 residues. V lost 5 bases, J lost 6 bases, and 12 bases stayed unmatched. Germline V gene data show CDR1 as MGHDK and CDR2 as SYGVNS. DNA of the CDR3: TGTGCCAGCAGTTCCAGTTACACCGGGACTAGCGGGAGCAATGAGCAGTTCTTC. This encodes CASSSSYTGTSGSNEQFF.

This clone appeared a few times. The chain is built from TRBV18 and TRBJ1-6; D perhaps matches TRBD1 (5 bases). V was trimmed by 4 bases and J by 2 bases, leaving 30 bases between them. CDR1 and CDR2 from the germline V gene are KGHSH and LQKENI. CDR3 length: 22 amino acids. CDR3 DNA: TGTGCCAGCTCACACAACCGCCGGAAAAAAGCGTATCAGGGAACCTATAATTCACCCCTCCACTTT. It codes for CASSHNRRKKAYQGTYNSPLHF.

The chain links TRBV29-1 to TRBJ2-2, with D perhaps assigned TRBD1 or TRBD2 (5 bases each). The CDR3 length is 13 residues. V was cut by 6 bases and J by 6 bases, with 14 bases left in between. CDR1 and CDR2 (germline): SQVTM, ANQGSEA. CDR3 region: CSVGEGRAGELFF. The CDR3 DNA reads TGCAGCGTCGGTGAGGGGCGCGCCGGGGAGCTGTTTTTT.

The chain links TRBV27 to TRBJ2-7; D gene uncertain. The germline gives CDR1 MNHEY, CDR2 SMNVEV (reference sequence). The CDR3 spans 12 residues. V lost 10 bases to trimming and J lost 3 bases, with 13 bases between them. This chain's CDR3 is CANTGTYYEQYF. CDR3 DNA sequence: TGTGCCAATACGGGCACCTACTACGAGCAGTACTTC.